This T cell receptor (beta chain) was found in a study of human T cells and chemical hapten exposure. One entry per CDR3 protein results from TCRdb running MiXCR on the RACE reads. The repertoire holds a few hundred thousand distinct CDR3 sequences, with about 6% as singletons. Findings of the study overall: TCRs whose frequency exceeded 1 in 1000 remained the same following DPC sensitization.

This clonotype was detected ten times or more. Its antigen remains unknown. Time point here: patch test 2, 6 weeks after DPC sensitization. The treatment: therapeutic diphenylcyclopropenone sensitization with weekly scalp DPC. CDR1 and CDR2 (germline): MDHEN, SYDVKM. The CDR3 is 13 residues long. V lost 3 bases, J lost 7 bases, and 7 bases lay in between. This specimen consisted of whole blood, obtained in connection with sensitization to the hapten diphenylcyclopropenone (DPC). This chain joins TRBV28 and TRBJ1-6; D gene ambiguous. The TCR sequence derives from a young woman with alopecia areata. Some clones in this sample may be carry-over from other donors' samples. CDR3 coding DNA: TGTGCCAGCAGTTTCCGACGGAATTCACCCCTCCACTTT. This codes for CASSFRRNSPLHF.